This T cell receptor (beta chain) was captured in a study of T cell repertoires in cytomegalovirus infection. For the study at large: Both CMV infection and a matching HLA type were indicated by public TCR beta signatures.

This clonotype was counted ten times or more. Its antigen is not known. Points from the study as a whole: Adding up the frequency of public TCR beta families identified people who carried CMV plus the relevant HLA.

TCRdb used MiXCR to reprocess the reads, holding one entry per CDR3 protein. The table lists 160,000 or so distinct CDR3 sequences, 20% to 25% of them singletons. This CDR3 comprises 14 residues. Trimming left V 2 bases short and J 5 bases short, with 11 bases between. Specimen: PBMCs. The receptor comes from a human donor in good health (CMV status not recorded). Some clones in this sample may be carry-over from other donors' samples. The rearrangement links TRBV12-3 or TRBV12-4 to TRBJ2-3; D is possibly TRBD1 or TRBD2 (5 bases each). This chain's CDR3 is CASSLLGVVDTQYF. The CDR3 DNA reads as TGTGCCAGCAGTTTACTGGGGGTGGTAGATACGCAGTATTTT.